The 29 T cell receptor beta chains reported below all come from one sample, sequenced in a study of T cells after yellow fever vaccination. TCRdb analysed the 5' RACE reads with MiXCR anew, one entry per CDR3 protein. The data contain 250,000 to 350,000 distinct CDR3 sequences, around 8.6% of them singletons. The material sequenced was CD4+ T cells sorted from PBMCs, taken 5 days after the yellow fever booster vaccination. The origin of the receptors is a man between 18 and 29 years old who received the YFV17D yellow fever vaccine.

The V call is TRBV4-3, the J call TRBJ1-4, with a tentative D call TRBD1 (5 bases). The CDR3 is 17 residues long. V lost 1 base to trimming and J lost 11 bases, with 23 bases between them. From germline, CDR1 is LGHNA and CDR2 YSLEER. The CDR3 DNA follows: TGCGCCAGCAGCCAAGCAAGGACCCTGGGGGTTTCTAGGAAACTGTTTTTT. Its translation: CASSQARTLGVSRKLFF.

J is TRBJ2-1 and V is TRBV5-4, with 10 bases fitting TRBD2. This CDR3 is 15 amino acids long. The J segment lost 7 bases and the V segment lost 3 bases, leaving 7 bases of the junction unmatched. Germline CDR1 SGHNT, CDR2 YYREEE (reference sequence). CDR3 bases: TGTGCCAGCAGCTGGGGTGGACTAGCGGAGAATGAGCAGTTCTTC. Its protein is CASSWGGLAENEQFF. The full variable domain, completed using reference TRBV5-4 and TRBJ2-1, is ETGVTQSPTHLIKTRGQQVTLRCSSQSGHNTVSWYQQALGQGPQFIFQYYREEENGRGNFPPRFSGLQFPNYSSELNVNALELDDSALYLCASSWGGLAENEQFFGPGTRLTVL.

This clonotype was detected only a few times. The V call is TRBV6-6, the J call TRBJ1-5; D not resolved. CDR3 size: 11 residues. CDR1 and CDR2 (germline): MNHNY, SVGAGI (reference sequence). The V and J ends lost 6 bases and 7 bases respectively, with 7 bases between them. For the CDR3, the DNA is TGTGCCAGCAGCCACAGCCAGCCCCAGCATTTT. Translation gives CASSHSQPQHF.

The V gene is TRBV20-1, the J gene TRBJ1-1; 7 nucleotides align to TRBD1. The germline gives CDR1 DFQATT, CDR2 SNEGSKA (reference sequence). J lost 7 bases, V lost 6 bases, and 14 bases had no gene match. The CDR3 contains 14 residues. CDR3 loop: CSALGTVSTGEAFF. DNA for the CDR3: TGCAGTGCACTCGGGACAGTTTCGACGGGTGAAGCTTTCTTT.

The chain links TRBV4-2 to TRBJ2-3; TRBD1 or TRBD2 may be the D gene (5 bases each). Germline V CDR1 and CDR2: LGHNA, YNFKEQ. CDR3 size: 14 residues. Trimming took off 4 bases at V and 4 bases at J, with 12 bases between the two ends. CDR3 DNA: TGTGCCAGCAGCCCCCAGACGGGGCCAGATACGCAGTATTTT. This translates into CASSPQTGPDTQYF.

The chain carries TRBV5-6 and TRBJ1-3; D ambiguous. The V and J ends lost 0 bases and 1 base respectively, with 14 bases between them. The CDR3 length is 17 residues. Per the germline V gene, CDR1 is SGHDT and CDR2 is YYEEEE. DNA of the CDR3: TGTGCCAGCAGCTTGGCTCGTAGGGCTTTGTCTGGAAACACCATATATTTT. This translates into CASSLARRALSGNTIYF.

The rearrangement links TRBV28 to TRBJ1-1; D is unclear. The V end was cut by 8 bases, the J end by 7 bases, with 17 bases between. This CDR3 comprises 13 residues. Per the germline V gene, CDR1 is MDHEN and CDR2 is SYDVKM. The CDR3 spells CASSSPTVVEAFF. The CDR3 DNA follows: TGTGCCAGCTCCTCCCCGACGGTAGTTGAAGCTTTCTTT. The full variable domain, its missing parts supplied by reference TRBV28 and TRBJ1-1, is DVKVTQSSRYLVKRTGEKVFLECVQDMDHENMFWYRQDPGLGLRLIYFSYDVKMKEKGDIPEGYSVSREKKERFSLILESASTNQTSMYLCASSSPTVVEAFFGQGTRLTVV.

Many counts were recorded for this clonotype. The gene calls are TRBV4-3 and TRBJ2-6; TRBD1 might be the D (5 bases). V was shortened by 1 base and J by 3 bases, with 13 bases between the two germline ends. This CDR3 contains 17 residues. Germline assignment: CDR1 LGHNA and CDR2 YSLEER. The CDR3 DNA is TGCGCCAGCAGCCAAGGGTGGCAGGGATTTGGGGCCAACGTCCTGACTTTC. The encoded protein is CASSQGWQGFGANVLTF.

This clonotype has just a few counts. The gene calls are TRBV19 and TRBJ2-6; D assignment may be TRBD1 or TRBD2 (5 bases each). V lost 7 bases and J lost 4, with 23 bases in between. Germline V gives CDR1 LNHDA, CDR2 SQIVND (reference sequence). This CDR3 is built from 18 residues. CDR3 nucleotides: TGTGCCAGTACCCTATGGGGGACCCCCGGTGCCGGGGCCAACGTCCTGACTTTC. Amino acid sequence: CASTLWGTPGAGANVLTF.

The CDR3 spells CSASGASLDEQYF. DNA for the CDR3: TGCAGTGCTAGCGGGGCCTCCTTAGACGAGCAGTACTTC. The chain links TRBV20-1 to TRBJ2-7; perhaps D is TRBD1 or TRBD2 (5 bases each). Germline CDR1 DFQATT, CDR2 SNEGSKA (reference sequence). V lost 3 bases and J 5 bases, leaving 14 bases between the germline ends. CDR3 size: 13 residues.

The CDR3 loop reads CASSQANSPLHF. As DNA, the CDR3 is TGTGCCAGCAGCCAAGCTAATTCACCCCTCCACTTT. This chain uses TRBV3-1 with TRBJ1-6, with D hard to call. The CDR3 is 12 amino acids. Germline V CDR1 and CDR2: LGHDT, YNNKEL (reference sequence). The germline V and J ends were trimmed by 1 base and 6 bases, with 1 base remaining between them.

This clonotype was seen many times. This chain links TRBV7-2 with TRBJ1-6; D is perhaps TRBD1 (6 bases). Germline assignment: CDR1 SGHTA and CDR2 FQGNSA. V was cut by 4 bases and J by 7 bases, with 14 bases left in between. This CDR3 contains 15 residues. CDR3: CASSSWTALNSPLHF. CDR3 coding DNA: TGTGCCAGCAGCTCTTGGACAGCCCTCAATTCACCCCTCCACTTT.

This clonotype was counted a few times. The chain links TRBV18 to TRBJ2-7; 9 bases map to TRBD2. The V segment lost 6 bases and the J segment 3 bases; nucleotides outside the gene matches: 18. The CDR3 has 18 amino acids. The germline CDR1 and CDR2 sequences are KGHSH and LQKENI. The DNA of the CDR3 is TGTGCCAGCTCGACTCGGTCCCTAGGTGCGGGGGGGCTCTACGAGCAGTACTTC. Translated, it gives CASSTRSLGAGGLYEQYF.

This clonotype was counted a few times. The chain uses TRBV4-1 and TRBJ2-5, with 12 bases identical to TRBD2. This CDR3 contains 16 residues. The junction had 7 bases not matched to a gene; V was cut back by 3 bases and J by 5 bases. CDR1 is MGHRA and CDR2 is YSYEKL in the germline V gene. The CDR3 DNA sequence: TGCGCCAGCAGCCAGACCCTAGCGGGGGGGATGGAGACCCAGTACTTC. Its translation is CASSQTLAGGMETQYF.

This rearrangement joins TRBV6-4 to TRBJ2-4, with 7 bases matching TRBD2. The CDR3 loop spans 21 amino acids. Germline loops: CDR1 MRHNA, CDR2 SNTAGT. V shed 4 bases, J shed 2 bases, and the junction held 23 bases outside the gene matches. CDR3 bases: TGTGCCAGCAGTGCCCCGGGGAGGGGACTTAAAATAGCCGGGACCAAAAACATTCAGTACTTC. Translated: CASSAPGRGLKIAGTKNIQYF.

This clonotype was counted many times. This rearrangement joins TRBV7-2 to TRBJ2-5, with 14 bases fitting TRBD2. The V and J ends lost 5 bases and 2 bases, in that order; junction bases with no gene match: 4. This CDR3 has 16 amino acids. From germline, CDR1 is SGHTA and CDR2 FQGNSA. The CDR3 region has the DNA TGTGCCAGCAGCACAAGACTAGCGGGGGGGCAAGAGACCCAGTACTTC. Translating gives CASSTRLAGGQETQYF.

The chain couples TRBV7-2 to TRBJ2-4, with D perhaps TRBD1 (5 bases). Germline V gene lookup returns CDR1 SGHTA and CDR2 FQGNSA. This CDR3 has 14 amino acids. Trimming took off 2 bases at V and 8 bases at J, with 13 bases between the two ends. The CDR3 reads CASSLSVQGDIQYF. Here the CDR3 DNA reads TGTGCCAGCAGCTTATCTGTCCAGGGCGACATTCAGTACTTC.

This clonotype was observed a handful of times. This sequence joins TRBV30 and TRBJ2-1, with 8 bases that match TRBD1. This CDR3 is built from 13 residues. The trim removed 4 bases at V and 9 bases at J, leaving 8 bases unmatched. Germline CDR1 GTSNPN, CDR2 SVGIG (reference sequence). The CDR3 DNA sequence: TGTGCCTGGACCGGACAGGGTAGCGGTGAGCAGTTCTTC. Translation: CAWTGQGSGEQFF.

The chain joins TRBV9 to TRBJ2-1; 10 nucleotides line up with TRBD2. The CDR3 is 14 amino acids. The germline V gene has CDR1 SGDLS and CDR2 YYNGEE. The J segment lost 11 bases and the V segment lost 4 bases, leaving 9 bases of the junction unmatched. CDR3 residues: CASSPHPAGGQQFF. As DNA, the CDR3 is TGTGCCAGCAGCCCCCACCCAGCGGGGGGGCAGCAGTTCTTC. Full variable domain (rest looked up from reference TRBV9 and TRBJ2-1): DSGVTQTPKHLITATGQRVTLRCSPRSGDLSVYWYQQSLDQGLQFLIQYYNGEERAKGNILERFSAQQFPDLHSELNLSSLELGDSALYFCASSPHPAGGQQFFGPGTRLTVL.

Only a few counts were recorded for this clonotype. The V call is TRBV12-3 or TRBV12-4, the J call TRBJ2-1; TRBD2 matches 7 bases. J gave up 0 bases and V 5 bases, and 4 bases lay outside the gene matches. The CDR3 consists of 15 residues. Here the CDR3 reads CASSPQRDSYNEQFF. CDR3 nucleotides: TGTGCCAGCAGTCCACAGCGGGACTCCTACAATGAGCAGTTCTTC.

This chain connects TRBV4-3 to TRBJ1-5; D unclear. The V end lost 1 base, the J end lost 2 bases, and 9 bases lay between the germline ends. Germline V CDR1 and CDR2: LGHNA, YSLEER. The CDR3 loop spans 15 amino acids. CDR3 in amino acids: CASSQGWGGNQPQHF. CDR3 nucleotide sequence: TGCGCCAGCAGCCAAGGATGGGGTGGCAATCAGCCCCAGCATTTT.

The CDR3 sequence: CASSIATSGIPTDTQYF. For the CDR3, the DNA is TGTGCCAGTAGTATTGCGACTAGCGGGATCCCCACAGATACGCAGTATTTT. V is TRBV19 and J is TRBJ2-3, with TRBD2 matching over 11 bases. Germline assignment: CDR1 LNHDA and CDR2 SQIVND (reference sequence). The CDR3 consists of 17 residues. Trimming took 3 bases from V and 2 from J; bases not matched to a gene: 7.

This clonotype was counted many times. This chain connects TRBV10-3 to TRBJ2-2, with 7 bases identical to TRBD1. The CDR3 consists of 15 residues. Trimming removed 9 bases from V and 2 bases from J; junction bases left unmatched: 9. Per the germline V gene, CDR1 is ENHRY and CDR2 is SYGVKD. The CDR3 nucleotides read TGTGCCATGAAGCGACAGGGCACTAACACCGGGGAGCTGTTTTTT. This sequence encodes CAMKRQGTNTGELFF.

The rearrangement uses TRBV12-3 or TRBV12-4 and TRBJ1-3, with D perhaps TRBD1 (6 bases). The CDR3 sequence is 16 residues long. V was shortened by 6 bases and J by 4 bases, with 19 bases between the two germline ends. The CDR3, as DNA: TGTGCCAGCAGGCCACAGGGTTATGTGGCGGGAAACACCATATATTTT. It encodes CASRPQGYVAGNTIYF.

Only a few counts were recorded for this clonotype. The chain employs TRBV20-1 and TRBJ2-3; D is ambiguous. Germline V gene data show CDR1 as DFQATT and CDR2 as SNEGSKA (reference sequence). The CDR3 is made up of 12 amino acids. The germline V and J ends were trimmed by 5 bases and 9 bases, with 15 bases remaining between them. The CDR3 DNA follows: TGCAGTGCTGGGCCTCCCTCGGGCACGCAGTATTTT. Translating it yields CSAGPPSGTQYF.

The rearrangement joins TRBV7-6 to TRBJ1-3; D unresolved. The V end was cut by 6 bases, the J end by 2 bases, with 14 bases between. Germline assignment: CDR1 SGHVS and CDR2 FNYEAQ. This CDR3 region has 15 residues. In DNA form, the CDR3 reads TGTGCCAGCAGTAGTGCAGGAACACCTGGAAACACCATATATTTT. Encoded protein: CASSSAGTPGNTIYF.

This rearrangement joins TRBV4-3 to TRBJ1-1; maybe TRBD1 (6 bases). In germline, CDR1 is LGHNA, CDR2 YSLEER. Trimming took 1 base from V and 1 from J, leaving 13 bases between them. CDR3 length: 16 amino acids. CDR3 region: CASSQVRGDRNTEAFF. DNA of the CDR3: TGCGCCAGCAGCCAAGTCAGGGGCGACCGGAACACTGAAGCTTTCTTT.

This clonotype was recorded many times. The chain is built from TRBV6-1 and TRBJ2-5, with 9 bases identical to TRBD1. The germline V gene encodes CDR1 MNHNS and CDR2 SASEGT. The ends lost 4 bases at V and 4 bases at J; junction bases unmatched: 1. This CDR3 has 13 residues. The CDR3 loop reads CASSGQGVETQYF. The CDR3 DNA reads as TGTGCCAGCAGTGGACAGGGGGTAGAGACCCAGTACTTC.

This clonotype was recorded many times. The chain employs TRBV7-9 and TRBJ1-1; 10 bases line up with TRBD1. The V gene end was trimmed by 2 bases and the J gene end by 3 bases; junction bases not matched to a gene: 3. The CDR3 extends over 15 amino acids. CDR1 and CDR2 (germline): SEHNR, FQNEAQ (reference sequence). CDR3 loop: CASSLPGQGYTEAFF. The CDR3 region has the DNA TGTGCCAGCAGCTTACCGGGACAGGGGTACACTGAAGCTTTCTTT.